The 6 T cell receptor beta chains below all came from one sample that was sequenced in a study of graft-versus-host responses after intestinal transplantation. The antigens of these receptors remain unknown. Assay: immunoSEQ multiplex PCR; the TCRdb copy retains only in-frame clones and omits some. The table shows around 100,000 clones, with roughly 87% occurring only once. The material sequenced was unstimulated CD4+ T cells sorted from spleen or lymph node cells, taken before transplant. These TCRs come from a human donor who was the organ donor for an intestinal transplant.

The chain joins TRBV6-5 to TRBJ2-5, with D perhaps TRBD2 (5 bases). This CDR3 comprises 11 residues. Per germline, CDR1 MNHEY and CDR2 SVGAGI. Trimming removed 6 bases at V and 11 bases at J, with 13 bases between. The CDR3 DNA follows: TGTGCCAGCAGCCGCCGTGGGGAGCAGTACTTC. Translating gives CASSRRGEQYF.

This clone has just one count. The chain is built from TRBV29-1 and TRBJ1-1; D gene uncertain. The CDR3 covers 14 residues. V lost 5 bases and J lost 1, with 14 bases in between. From germline, CDR1 is SQVTM and CDR2 ANQGSEA. The CDR3 nucleotides are TGCAGCGTTCGATTTAGTACTCAGAACACTGAAGCTTTCTTT. It encodes CSVRFSTQNTEAFF.

The J gene is TRBJ2-5, the V gene TRBV4-1; unclear D gene. CDR3 length equals 14 residues. CDR1 and CDR2 (germline): MGHRA, YSYEKL. V dropped 1 base and J dropped 2 bases, with 8 bases sitting between them. The CDR3 is CASSQAGLQETQYF. The CDR3 DNA is TGCGCCAGCAGCCAAGCGGGTCTGCAAGAGACCCAGTACTTC.

The chain is built from TRBV19 and TRBJ1-6; a possible D gene is TRBD1 (6 bases). Germline CDR1 reads LNHDA; CDR2 reads SQIVND (reference sequence). This CDR3 has 14 amino acids. V lost 6 bases, J lost 6 bases, and 12 bases lay in between. CDR3 sequence (DNA): TGTGCCAGTAGCCTGGGGGGCCCTAATTCACCCCTCCACTTT. Amino acid sequence: CASSLGGPNSPLHF.

In its sample, this clone was seen once. This chain connects TRBV5-6 to TRBJ2-7; D gene uncertain. Per germline, CDR1 SGHDT and CDR2 YYEEEE. The V end lost 1 base, the J end lost 6 bases, and 11 bases lay between the germline ends. This CDR3 spans 13 amino acids. CDR3 region: CASSLLDGAEQYF. The DNA for the CDR3 is TGTGCCAGCAGCTTGCTCGATGGCGCCGAGCAGTACTTC. The full variable domain, rest sourced from reference TRBV5-6 and TRBJ2-7, is DAGVTQSPTHLIKTRGQQVTLRCSPKSGHDTVSWYQQALGQGPQFIFQYYEEEERQRGNFPDRFSGHQFPNYSSELNVNALLLGDSALYLCASSLLDGAEQYFGPGTRLTVT.

V gene TRBV7-3 combines with J gene TRBJ2-1, with 10 nucleotides matching TRBD2. Germline-derived CDR1 and CDR2 are SGHTA and FQGTGA. V lost 0 bases, J lost 10 bases, and 6 bases stayed unmatched. The CDR3 totals 15 residues. DNA for the CDR3: TGTGCCAGCAGCTTAACCAGCGGGGGGGCGGAAGAGCAGTTCTTC. Protein product: CASSLTSGGAEEQFF.